The clone carrying this T cell receptor (beta chain) appeared many times. Read coverage stops 3 residues before the CDR3 terminus; the germline J gene supplies the remainder. Profiling relied on immunoSEQ multiplex PCR, and the TCRdb table lists in-frame clones only, not all of them. The sample was found to contain under 40,000 clones, and every one recurs. These data are taken from a study of T cell clonality in common variable immunodeficiency. CDR1 and CDR2 from the germline V gene are LNHDA and SQIVND (reference sequence). This CDR3 has 14 residues. V lost 3 bases, J lost 6 bases, and 4 bases stayed unmatched.

Sequences were obtained from peripheral blood mononuclear cells. The chain uses TRBV19 and TRBJ1-5, with 8 bases identical to TRBD1. The receptor was isolated from a person between 18 and 75 years old in good health. The DNA read from the CDR3 is TGTGCCAGTAGTATGGGGGACAGGCCTCAGCCC. Residues: CASSMGDRPQP. The whole CDR3 sequence is CASSMGDRPQPQHF.